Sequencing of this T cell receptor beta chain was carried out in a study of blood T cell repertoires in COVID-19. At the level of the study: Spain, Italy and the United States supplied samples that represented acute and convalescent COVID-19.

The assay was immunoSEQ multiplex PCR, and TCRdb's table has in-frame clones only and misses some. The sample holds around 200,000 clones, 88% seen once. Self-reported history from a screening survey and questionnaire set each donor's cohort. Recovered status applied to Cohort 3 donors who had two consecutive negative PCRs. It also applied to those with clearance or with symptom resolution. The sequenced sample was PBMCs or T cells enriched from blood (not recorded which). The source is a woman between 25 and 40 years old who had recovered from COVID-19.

For the CDR3, the DNA is TGCGCCAGCAGCCTGGTCCAGGGGGGCTATGGCTACACCTTC. It is translated as CASSLVQGGYGYTF. The chain recombines TRBV5-1 with TRBJ1-2, with 7 bases matching TRBD1. Losses at the gene ends were 4 bases for V and 4 bases for J; bases not matched to a gene: 7. The CDR3 contains 14 residues. Looked up from germline, CDR1 is SGHRS and CDR2 is YFSETQ.